Presented here are 30 T cell receptor beta chains from one specimen sequenced in a study of beta chain features in type 1 diabetes. Notes on the study in general: Within each of all four CD4+ subsets, Type 1 diabetes patients had TCRB CDR3s that were moderately but significantly shorter.

What these receptors recognize is not known. The sequenced template was cDNA made from the entire isolated RNA. Clones were read by immunoSEQ multiplex PCR, and TCRdb kept only the in-frame ones, dropping some. The table records about 240,000 clones, more than 11% of them present only once. The specimen was naive CD4+ T cells from blood. Receptor source: a man aged 25-45 years with type 1 diabetes.

The chain employs TRBV10-3 and TRBJ2-1, with 14 bases aligning to TRBD2. From germline, CDR1 is ENHRY and CDR2 SYGVKD. The CDR3 extends over 13 amino acids. Losses at the gene ends were 8 bases for V and 7 bases for J; bases not matched to a gene: 1. CDR3 region: CAIGLAGGNEQFF. CDR3 coding DNA: TGTGCCATCGGACTAGCGGGGGGTAATGAGCAGTTCTTC.

This clone has only a few counts. The chain links TRBV14 to TRBJ2-3, with 7 bases fitting TRBD1. This CDR3 region has 15 residues. Germline lookup yields CDR1 SGHDN and CDR2 FVKESK. V gave up 4 bases and J gave up 1 base; unmatched junction bases: 5. The CDR3: CASSLRQGGTDTQYF. The DNA for the CDR3 is TGTGCCAGCAGCCTGAGACAGGGCGGCACAGATACGCAGTATTTT.

This clone turned up a few times. This rearrangement joins TRBV9 to TRBJ2-2; 7 bases agree with TRBD2. The V gene end was trimmed by 0 bases and the J gene end by 3 bases; junction bases not matched to a gene: 5. This CDR3 has 16 residues. The V gene's germline CDR1 is SGDLS and CDR2 YYNGEE. The CDR3 loop is CASSVELAGDTGELFF. The CDR3, as DNA: TGTGCCAGCAGCGTAGAATTAGCGGGTGACACCGGGGAGCTGTTTTTT.

The V and J genes are TRBV18 and TRBJ1-1; D gene uncertain. V was shortened by 6 bases and J by 2 bases, with 10 bases between the two germline ends. Per the germline V gene, CDR1 is KGHSH and CDR2 is LQKENI. CDR3 length: 13 residues. The CDR3 here is CASSDAENTEAFF. CDR3 DNA: TGTGCCAGCTCCGATGCAGAAAACACTGAAGCTTTCTTT. The entire variable domain, with the rest obtained from reference TRBV18 and TRBJ1-1, is as follows: NAGVMQNPRHLVRRRGQEARLRCSPMKGHSHVYWYRQLPEEGLKFMVYLQKENIIDESGMPKERFSAEFPKEGPSILRIQQVVRGDSAAYFCASSDAENTEAFFGQGTRLTVV.

This clone has a handful of counts. This chain connects TRBV6-1 to TRBJ1-5, with a possible D match to TRBD1 (5 bases). The V end lost 0 bases, the J end lost 1 base, and 7 bases lay between the germline ends. Germline-derived CDR1 and CDR2 are MNHNS and SASEGT. The CDR3 has 15 residues. The CDR3 DNA follows: TGTGCCAGCAGTGAAGCTCCAGGGAGCAATCAGCCCCAGCATTTT. It encodes CASSEAPGSNQPQHF.

This sequence joins TRBV19 and TRBJ1-1; tentative D call: TRBD1 (6 bases). V gave up 7 bases and J gave up 1 base, with 10 bases separating them. The CDR3 loop spans 13 amino acids. Germline V gene sequence: CDR1 LNHDA, CDR2 SQIVND (reference sequence). The chain's CDR3 is CASTDRPNTEAFF. The CDR3, as DNA: TGTGCCAGTACCGACAGGCCGAACACTGAAGCTTTCTTT.

The chain combines TRBV11-2 with TRBJ2-3; TRBD2 aligns across 7 bases. Unmatched junction bases numbered 6, after V lost 4 bases and J lost 2 bases. The CDR3 sequence is 15 residues long. Germline CDR1 SGHAT, CDR2 FQNNGV. The CDR3 DNA follows: TGTGCCAGCAGCTGGCGGGGGTCACACACAGATACGCAGTATTTT. Translating gives CASSWRGSHTDTQYF.

The chain joins TRBV6-5 to TRBJ2-2; TRBD1 is a possible D gene (5 bases). This CDR3 contains 14 residues. The germline CDR1 and CDR2 sequences are MNHEY and SVGAGI. V was clipped by 6 bases and J by 6 bases, with 14 bases between them. CDR3 nucleotides: TGTGCCAGCAGAACCCAGGGTGGTCCCGGGGAGCTGTTTTTT. This codes for CASRTQGGPGELFF.

This clone occurred a few times. The V call is TRBV19, the J call TRBJ2-7; 7 bases map to TRBD1. CDR3 size: 13 residues. The germline V gene encodes CDR1 LNHDA and CDR2 SQIVND (reference sequence). The junction had 4 bases not matched to a gene; V was cut back by 6 bases and J by 2 bases. The CDR3 DNA sequence: TGTGCCAGTAGCCGACAGGGACCCTACGAGCAGTACTTC. Protein: CASSRQGPYEQYF.

This chain uses TRBV2 with TRBJ2-7; D not resolved. CDR1 SNHLY and CDR2 FYNNEI come from the germline V gene. Trimming cost V 7 bases and J 3 bases, with 10 bases left between them. The CDR3 runs to 12 residues. The CDR3 loop reads CASTQNDYEQYF. CDR3 DNA: TGTGCCAGCACACAGAATGACTACGAGCAGTACTTC.

The V call is TRBV5-4, the J call TRBJ2-5; 7 bases align to TRBD1. Per germline, CDR1 SGHNT and CDR2 YYREEE (reference sequence). The CDR3 runs 15 residues. V dropped 4 bases and J dropped 0; count of bases not matched to a gene: 6. Here the CDR3 reads CASSLGQKYQETQYF. Written as DNA, the CDR3 is TGTGCCAGCAGCCTGGGACAGAAGTACCAAGAGACCCAGTACTTC.

The chain links TRBV6-1 to TRBJ1-3, with unresolved D. V dropped 0 bases and J dropped 4 bases, with 13 bases sitting between them. The CDR3 has 16 residues. Germline-derived CDR1 and CDR2 are MNHNS and SASEGT. As DNA, the CDR3 is TGTGCCAGCAGTGAAGCAGGCAGGTCCTACGGAAACACCATATATTTT. Translated, it gives CASSEAGRSYGNTIYF.

This clone was seen a few times. CDR3 DNA: TGTGCCAGCAGCTTAGATCAAACGGGTGGCTACACCTTC. This sequence encodes CASSLDQTGGYTF. The V gene is TRBV11-2, the J gene TRBJ1-2; D is undetermined. The germline CDR1 and CDR2 sequences are SGHAT and FQNNGV. Trimming removed 0 bases at V and 7 bases at J, with 9 bases between. This CDR3 has 13 residues.

The chain couples TRBV2 to TRBJ2-5, with D unresolved. The germline CDR1 and CDR2 sequences are SNHLY and FYNNEI. V shed 7 bases and J shed 5 bases, with 8 bases lying between them. The CDR3 length is 11 residues. The CDR3 sequence is CASTSRETQYF. DNA for the CDR3: TGTGCCAGCACCTCCCGGGAGACCCAGTACTTC.

Concerning this clone: The same CDR3 arises from other DNA sequences in this sample as well. This chain links TRBV18 with TRBJ2-7, with 8 bases lining up with TRBD1. V lost 3 bases and J lost 2; bases outside the gene matches: 3. The germline V gene has CDR1 KGHSH and CDR2 LQKENI. The CDR3 has 14 residues. CDR3 in amino acids: CASSPGTGTYEQYF. In DNA form, the CDR3 reads TGTGCCAGCTCACCGGGGACAGGTACCTACGAGCAGTACTTC.

This chain uses TRBV18 with TRBJ2-1, with 13 bases identical to TRBD2. With 0 bases clipped from V and 10 bases from J, the junction kept 6 bases outside the gene matches. Germline lookup yields CDR1 KGHSH and CDR2 LQKENI. The CDR3 is 16 amino acids. The CDR3 DNA follows: TGTGCCAGCTCACCACCCGGACTAGCGGGAGTTGCCGAGCAGTTCTTC. Its protein is CASSPPGLAGVAEQFF.

The V and J genes are TRBV7-9 and TRBJ2-1; 8 bases align to TRBD2. CDR1 is SEHNR and CDR2 is FQNEAQ in the germline V gene (reference sequence). Trimming removed 2 bases from V and 14 bases from J; junction bases left unmatched: 11. This CDR3 is built from 14 residues. CDR3 sequence: CASSLPMTGGREFF. The CDR3 DNA sequence: TGTGCCAGCAGCTTACCGATGACGGGAGGGAGGGAGTTCTTC.

This clone was counted a few times. The rearrangement links TRBV5-4 to TRBJ1-1, with D uncertain. The germline CDR1 and CDR2 sequences are SGHNT and YYREEE (reference sequence). V gave up 2 bases and J gave up 2 bases, with 13 bases separating them. This CDR3 spans 15 amino acids. The CDR3 protein is CASSFGSNSNTEAFF. As DNA, the CDR3 is TGTGCCAGCAGCTTCGGATCAAACAGCAACACTGAAGCTTTCTTT.

The J gene is TRBJ2-7, the V gene TRBV6-6, with D possibly being TRBD1 (6 bases). The V and J ends lost 5 bases and 5 bases respectively, with 16 bases between them. The germline V gene encodes CDR1 MNHNY and CDR2 SVGAGI (reference sequence). CDR3 length equals 14 residues. The CDR3 protein is CASSAYRDGDEQYF. The CDR3 nucleotides are TGTGCCAGCAGTGCATACAGGGATGGAGACGAGCAGTACTTC.

V is TRBV19 and J is TRBJ2-7; D is undetermined. V was pared by 1 base and J by 7 bases, with 8 bases between. This CDR3 has 12 residues. Germline lookup yields CDR1 LNHDA and CDR2 SQIVND (reference sequence). Written as DNA, the CDR3 is TGTGCCAGTAGTATAGGGGCTGGGGAGCAGTACTTC. It is translated as CASSIGAGEQYF.

This clone was detected only a few times. The chain has TRBV6-6 and TRBJ2-3; D call uncertain. The V end was cut by 4 bases, the J end by 4 bases, with 12 bases between. CDR1 is MNHNY, CDR2 SVGAGI, per germline (reference sequence). The CDR3 is made up of 14 amino acids. The CDR3 region is CASSSGSQADTQYF. The CDR3 DNA is TGTGCCAGCAGTTCCGGGTCGCAAGCAGATACGCAGTATTTT.

The rearrangement joins TRBV7-2 to TRBJ2-2; TRBD1 is a possible D gene (8 bases). Germline V gene data show CDR1 as SGHTA and CDR2 as FQGNSA. V was pared by 5 bases and J by 1 base, with 17 bases between. The CDR3 is 17 amino acids. The CDR3 sequence is CASSPKAGTGNTGELFF. For the CDR3, the DNA is TGTGCCAGCAGCCCCAAAGCGGGGACAGGGAACACCGGGGAGCTGTTTTTT.

This chain joins TRBV27 and TRBJ1-2; D call uncertain. The CDR3 sequence is 13 residues long. Germline assignment: CDR1 MNHEY and CDR2 SMNVEV (reference sequence). V lost 5 bases, J lost 0 bases, and 7 bases lay in between. DNA of the CDR3: TGTGCCAGCAGTCTCCAGGCTAACTATGGCTACACCTTC. This sequence encodes CASSLQANYGYTF.

The rearrangement joins TRBV11-2 to TRBJ2-3, with 7 bases fitting TRBD1. The ends lost 3 bases at V and 5 bases at J; junction bases unmatched: 5. Germline CDR1 is SGHAT and CDR2 is FQNNGV. This CDR3 contains 14 residues. CDR3 residues: CASSLDRLKDTQYF. The DNA for the CDR3 is TGTGCCAGCAGCTTGGACAGGTTGAAAGATACGCAGTATTTT.

This clone has a handful of counts. For the CDR3, the DNA is TGTGCCAGCAGCTTCCAGGGGAACTATGGCTACACCTTC. This gives the protein CASSFQGNYGYTF. The J gene is TRBJ1-2, the V gene TRBV5-4; D possibly corresponds to TRBD1 (6 bases). The CDR3 consists of 13 residues. Germline-derived CDR1 and CDR2 are SGHNT and YYREEE (reference sequence). The germline V and J ends were trimmed by 2 bases and 2 bases, with 7 bases remaining between them.

The genes are TRBV5-6 and TRBJ1-1; 8 nucleotides align to TRBD1. After removal of 4 bases from V and 5 bases from J, the junction contained 4 bases not matched to a gene. CDR3 length equals 13 residues. Germline V CDR1 and CDR2: SGHDT, YYEEEE. In nucleotides, the CDR3 is TGTGCCAGCAGCGTAGACAGGGGAACTGAAGCTTTCTTT. Translating it yields CASSVDRGTEAFF.

The chain joins TRBV27 to TRBJ2-7, with D possibly TRBD1 on 6 matching bases. The V end was cut by 3 bases, the J end by 3 bases, with 15 bases between. The V gene's germline CDR1 is MNHEY and CDR2 SMNVEV (reference sequence). This CDR3 region has 15 residues. CDR3 sequence (DNA): TGTGCCAGCAGTTTTGGGGGCGTCTCACTCTACGAGCAGTACTTC. Amino acids: CASSFGGVSLYEQYF.

Only a few counts were recorded for this clone. The chain recombines TRBV9 with TRBJ2-5; 8 bases map to TRBD2. The CDR3 has 15 residues. Germline assignment: CDR1 SGDLS and CDR2 YYNGEE. V lost 0 bases, J lost 4 bases, and 5 bases stayed unmatched. CDR3 sequence reads: CASSVGGLVVETQYF. DNA for the CDR3: TGTGCCAGCAGCGTAGGGGGACTAGTTGTAGAGACCCAGTACTTC.

The CDR3 DNA is TGCGCCAGCAGGGCAGTAGCGGGAGGATCGGGAAATGAGCAGTTCTTC. Translating gives CASRAVAGGSGNEQFF. J is TRBJ2-1 and V is TRBV5-1, with 10 bases aligning to TRBD2. CDR1 and CDR2 (germline): SGHRS, YFSETQ. The J segment lost 7 bases and the V segment lost 5 bases, leaving 12 bases of the junction unmatched. The CDR3 loop spans 16 amino acids.

V and J are TRBV5-4 and TRBJ1-4; 12 nucleotides align to TRBD1. The V segment lost 4 bases and the J segment 12 bases; nucleotides outside the gene matches: 4. The germline gives CDR1 SGHNT, CDR2 YYREEE (reference sequence). The CDR3 has 13 residues. The CDR3 is CASSPGQGAELFF. CDR3 sequence (DNA): TGTGCCAGCAGCCCGGGACAGGGGGCAGAACTGTTTTTT.